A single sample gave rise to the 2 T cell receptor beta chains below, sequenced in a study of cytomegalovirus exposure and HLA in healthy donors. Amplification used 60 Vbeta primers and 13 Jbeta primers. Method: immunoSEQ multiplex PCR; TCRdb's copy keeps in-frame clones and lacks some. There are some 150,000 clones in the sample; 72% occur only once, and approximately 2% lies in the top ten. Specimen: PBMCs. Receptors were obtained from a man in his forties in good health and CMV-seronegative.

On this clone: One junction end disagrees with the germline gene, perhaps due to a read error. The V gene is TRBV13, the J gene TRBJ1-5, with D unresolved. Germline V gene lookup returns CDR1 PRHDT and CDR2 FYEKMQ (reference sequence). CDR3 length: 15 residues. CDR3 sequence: CASSLGLNSNQPQNF. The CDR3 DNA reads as TGTGCCAGCAGCTTAGGGCTGAATAGCAATCAGCCCCAGAATTTT.

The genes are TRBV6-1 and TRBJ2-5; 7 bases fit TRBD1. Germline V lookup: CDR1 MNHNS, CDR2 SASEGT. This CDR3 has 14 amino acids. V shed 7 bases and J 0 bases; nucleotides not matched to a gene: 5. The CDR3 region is CASTIGGNQETQYF. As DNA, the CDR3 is TGTGCCAGCACTATAGGGGGCAACCAAGAGACCCAGTACTTC.